The clone carrying this T cell receptor beta chain has a count of ten or more. The antigen is not known. The data stem from a study of cytomegalovirus exposure and HLA in healthy donors. On the study more broadly: Previous work identified around 120 million unique TCR beta sequences from some 170 million T cells.

Study observations and caveats: Associated with cytomegalovirus, according to the listing, were 164 TCR beta chains. Immune exposure data for these donors was limited to CMV serostatus.

Looked up from germline, CDR1 is SGHRS and CDR2 is YFSETQ. After removal of 4 bases from V and 2 bases from J, the junction contained 10 bases not matched to a gene. The CDR3 spans 16 residues. The PCR used 60 Vbeta and 13 Jbeta primers. Here immunoSEQ multiplex PCR was the method, and the copy in TCRdb shows in-frame clones only, minus some. The sample has over 100,000 clones, 77% seen once; the top ten hold 10% to 11%. The receptor comes from a man between 40 and 49 years old in good health and CMV-seropositive. Input material: PBMCs. The genes are TRBV5-1 and TRBJ2-7; 9 nucleotides match TRBD1. This CDR3 is CASSQEGGDRAYEQYF. The CDR3 DNA reads TGCGCCAGCAGCCAAGAAGGCGGGGACAGGGCCTACGAGCAGTACTTC.